The 10 T cell receptor beta chains in this list originate from one sample, sequenced in a study of CXCR3-negative and CXCR3-positive naive CD8 T cells. The antigens for these receptors are not known. Notes on the study in general: TRB CDR3s were more hydrophobic in CXCR3-positive than in CXCR3-negative naive cells.

The study made its TRB cDNA libraries by 5' RACE, adding UMI labels. One entry per CDR3 protein, without DNA, is what TCRdb gives after re-calling the 5' RACE reads. Found here are approximately 98,000 distinct CDR3 sequences; the top ten clones hold approximately 0.99%. The sample taken for sequencing was naive CXCR3+ CD8+ T cells from blood. Subset in this sample: CD45RO-CCR7+CD27+CD95- naive CD8+ T cells expressing CXCR3 (TNR3+). The receptors originated from a human donor in good health. Some clones in this sample may be carry-over from other donors' samples.

The chain employs TRBV4-3 and TRBJ2-7. Per the germline V gene, CDR1 is LGHNA and CDR2 is YSLEER. The CDR3 is 16 amino acids. CDR3 in amino acids: CASSQEFRTQLYEQYF.

The V and J genes are TRBV28 and TRBJ2-1; the D call from TCRdb, TRBD2, cannot be confirmed without DNA. This CDR3 contains 16 residues. CDR1 and CDR2 from the germline V gene are MDHEN and SYDVKM. The CDR3 loop is CASSLGTNLLYNEQFF.

The chain is built from TRBV7-9 and TRBJ2-3; TCRdb's D call of TRBD1 is untestable without DNA. CDR3 length: 15 amino acids. Germline V gene data show CDR1 as SEHNR and CDR2 as FQNEAQ (reference sequence). CDR3 sequence reads: CASSPTQTGTDTQYF.

This chain links TRBV28 with TRBJ1-4; TCRdb's D call, TRBD1, is unchecked because there is no DNA. The CDR3 sequence is 15 residues long. Germline assignment: CDR1 MDHEN and CDR2 SYDVKM. The CDR3 protein is CASRDRTDRNEKLFF.

V usage is TRBV14 and J usage is TRBJ1-1. The CDR3 length is 12 residues. Looked up from germline, CDR1 is SGHDN and CDR2 is FVKESK. The CDR3: CASSQGGAEAFF.

The V gene is TRBV28, the J gene TRBJ2-2. The germline V gene has CDR1 MDHEN and CDR2 SYDVKM. The CDR3 is 12 residues long. CDR3 in amino acids: CASSSDTGELFF.

The rearrangement joins TRBV9 to TRBJ2-1; the D call from TCRdb, TRBD2, cannot be confirmed without DNA. This CDR3 is 14 amino acids long. The germline CDR1 and CDR2 sequences are SGDLS and YYNGEE. CDR3 residues: CASGETGNYNEQFF.

The rearrangement uses TRBV20-1 and TRBJ1-2; TCRdb's assignment of TRBD1 cannot be checked, as there is no DNA. The CDR3 totals 15 residues. CDR1 is DFQATT, CDR2 SNEGSKA, per germline (reference sequence). The CDR3 reads CSARAGGTGWHGYTF.

The chain links TRBV29-1 to TRBJ2-3; the TCRdb call, TRBD1, lacks DNA for checking. Germline V CDR1 and CDR2: SQVTM, ANQGSEA. The CDR3 sequence is 16 residues long. The chain's CDR3 is CSVEDPDRGRGDTQYF.

This chain uses TRBV14 with TRBJ2-1. This CDR3 contains 15 residues. From germline, CDR1 is SGHDN and CDR2 FVKESK. CDR3: CASSLDADSYNEQFF.